The 15 T cell receptor beta chains given below trace back to one sample, sequenced in a study of blood T cell repertoires in COVID-19. Assay: immunoSEQ multiplex PCR; the TCRdb copy retains only in-frame clones and omits some. The data contain 130,000 or so clones, just under 85% of them singletons. Sequenced sample: peripheral blood. All receptors derive from a human donor in a cohort sampled during active COVID-19.

The chain uses TRBV7-9 and TRBJ2-1; D unresolved. Per the germline V gene, CDR1 is SEHNR and CDR2 is FQNEAQ (reference sequence). The CDR3 extends over 13 amino acids. The V and J ends lost 5 bases and 10 bases respectively, with 15 bases between them. This CDR3 is CASSPPVPWEQFF. In DNA, the CDR3 is TGTGCCAGCAGCCCACCGGTACCGTGGGAGCAGTTCTTC.

The gene calls are TRBV12-5 and TRBJ2-6; a possible D gene is TRBD1 (6 bases). This CDR3 region has 16 residues. Trimming removed 2 bases at V and 2 bases at J, with 10 bases between. Germline V gene sequence: CDR1 LGHNT, CDR2 FRNRAP. The CDR3 DNA sequence: TGTGCTAGTGGTTTGACACAGGGACCTGGGGCCAACGTCCTGACTTTC. This gives the protein CASGLTQGPGANVLTF.

The J gene is TRBJ2-3, the V gene TRBV5-6; D is possibly TRBD2 (5 bases). V was cut by 6 bases and J by 2 bases, with 16 bases left in between. The CDR3 consists of 15 residues. Germline CDR1 SGHDT, CDR2 YYEEEE. This CDR3 is CASTIPRGPTDTQYF. CDR3 in DNA: TGTGCCAGCACCATCCCACGGGGTCCCACAGATACGCAGTATTTT.

V gene TRBV2 combines with J gene TRBJ2-5; D perhaps matches TRBD2 (6 bases). Germline CDR1 reads SNHLY; CDR2 reads FYNNEI. The V end was cut by 6 bases, the J end by 5 bases, with 16 bases between. The CDR3 contains 14 residues. The CDR3 loop reads CASSPGLRFETQYF. For the CDR3, the DNA is TGTGCCAGCAGCCCGGGACTCCGATTCGAGACCCAGTACTTC.

The V gene is TRBV10-3, the J gene TRBJ1-1, with D hard to call. CDR1 is ENHRY, CDR2 SYGVKD, per germline. There are 15 residues in the CDR3. V lost 0 bases and J lost 6, with 14 bases in between. The CDR3 spells CAISESEGSSAEAFF. The CDR3 DNA is TGTGCCATCAGTGAGTCGGAGGGAAGTTCGGCTGAAGCTTTCTTT.

CDR3 region: CASSGDSSQGTF. CDR3 bases: TGCGCCAGCAGCGGGGACAGCTCTCAGGGCACCTTC. This chain uses TRBV5-1 with TRBJ1-2; 7 positions match TRBD1. CDR3 length: 12 residues. Unmatched junction bases numbered 10, after V lost 4 bases and J lost 13 bases. Germline CDR1 is SGHRS and CDR2 is YFSETQ.

The sample holds a few counts of this clone. The chain carries TRBV11-2 and TRBJ1-1, with D hard to call. The CDR3 is 15 amino acids. The V end was cut by 2 bases, the J end by 7 bases, with 17 bases between. Germline CDR1 reads SGHAT; CDR2 reads FQNNGV. The CDR3 nucleotides read TGTGCCAGCAGCTTAAGTTGGAGGGCGGCGGATGAAGCTTTCTTT. Its protein is CASSLSWRAADEAFF.

This chain connects TRBV16 to TRBJ1-2, with TRBD1 identical over 12 bases. CDR3 length: 16 residues. Germline V gives CDR1 KGHSY, CDR2 FQNENV. J was trimmed by 4 bases and V by 0 bases; bases with no gene match: 3. The CDR3, as DNA: TGTGCCAGCAGCCAATCGGGACAGGGGGCATTCTATGGCTACACCTTC. This translates into CASSQSGQGAFYGYTF. Filled out from reference TRBV16 and TRBJ1-2, the complete variable domain reads GEEVAQTPKHLVRGEGQKAKLYCAPIKGHSYVFWYQQVLKNEFKFLISFQNENVFDETGMPKERFSAKCLPNSPCSLEIQATKLEDSAVYFCASSQSGQGAFYGYTFGSGTRLTVV.

The chain joins TRBV25-1 to TRBJ1-1, with 9 bases identical to TRBD1. Trimming cost V 4 bases and J 6 bases; bases outside gene matches: 6. The germline CDR1 and CDR2 sequences are MGHDK and SYGVNS. The CDR3 spans 14 residues. The chain's CDR3 is CASSGTGGFAEAFF. The CDR3 bases are TGTGCCAGCAGTGGCACAGGGGGCTTCGCTGAAGCTTTCTTT.

The J gene is TRBJ2-3, the V gene TRBV9; 7 bases are a match to TRBD2. Germline CDR1 reads SGDLS; CDR2 reads YYNGEE. V dropped 5 bases and J dropped 4; count of bases not matched to a gene: 4. The CDR3 covers 13 residues. In nucleotides, the CDR3 is TGTGCCAGCAGTCGCCGGGGGGCAGATACGCAGTATTTT. Its translation: CASSRRGADTQYF.

V and J are TRBV30 and TRBJ2-7, with D possibly being TRBD2 (5 bases). There are 13 residues in the CDR3. Trimming removed 7 bases from V and 3 bases from J, with 16 bases in between. The germline gives CDR1 GTSNPN, CDR2 SVGIG (reference sequence). Here the CDR3 reads CALSTAAGYEQYF. The CDR3 nucleotides are TGTGCCTTGTCCACGGCGGCGGGCTACGAGCAGTACTTC.

Only a few counts were recorded for this clone. This sequence joins TRBV4-1 and TRBJ2-7, with 7 nucleotides matching TRBD1. J gave up 5 bases and V 1 base, and 5 bases lay outside the gene matches. From germline, CDR1 is MGHRA and CDR2 YSYEKL. The CDR3 loop spans 14 amino acids. CDR3 in amino acids: CASSQVGTEDEQYF. The CDR3 DNA sequence: TGCGCCAGCAGCCAAGTCGGGACAGAGGACGAGCAGTACTTC.

CDR3 loop: CASSYGDILNTEAFF. CDR3 sequence (DNA): TGTGCCAGCAGCTATGGGGACATATTGAACACTGAAGCTTTCTTT. V usage is TRBV7-9 and J usage is TRBJ1-1; D possibly corresponds to TRBD1 (6 bases). This CDR3 spans 15 amino acids. CDR1 and CDR2 (germline): SEHNR, FQNEAQ (reference sequence). The V and J ends lost 4 bases and 0 bases respectively, with 12 bases between them.

This chain uses TRBV19 with TRBJ1-5; D may be TRBD1 (6 bases). CDR3 length: 14 amino acids. The germline gives CDR1 LNHDA, CDR2 SQIVND (reference sequence). V lost 8 bases, J lost 0 bases, and 11 bases lay in between. This CDR3 is CASPQGHSNQPQHF. The CDR3 DNA sequence: TGTGCCAGTCCTCAGGGACATAGCAATCAGCCCCAGCATTTT.

The chain combines TRBV19 with TRBJ1-1, with no clear D. The CDR3 loop spans 14 amino acids. In germline, CDR1 is LNHDA, CDR2 SQIVND (reference sequence). V shed 6 bases and J shed 4 bases, with 15 bases lying between them. CDR3 in DNA: TGTGCCAGTAGCTGGAGGCCCTGGGGCACTGAAGCTTTCTTT. It specifies CASSWRPWGTEAFF.